The source of this T cell receptor (beta chain) is a study of T cells expressing NK-cell markers (dated by TCRdb to 2018 to 2020). With respect to the entire study: Three sorted T-cell subsets (CD3+CD56+NKG2C+, CD3+CD56+NKG2C- and CD3+CD56-NKG2C+) from several donors had their TCR beta-chain repertoires profiled. Among the eight sequenced donors, seven were HCMV-seropositive and one was HCMV-seronegative. The eight sequenced donors were randomly selected healthy volunteers, three men and five women. Libraries were sequenced as 2 x 150 bp reads on Illumina HiSeq 2000/2500, MiSeq or NextSeq. Results the study describes overall, beyond this receptor: Whether the expanded NKG2C-expressing T cell clones were specific for HCMV antigens was left unclear. In 6 or 7 donors, the dominant CD3+CD56+NKG2C+ clonotypes ranked among the top 10 CD8+ clonotypes, making up about 1.0-8% of CD8+ T cells. Those dominant clonotypes were again the most abundant among CD3+CD56-NKG2C+ cells in a handful of donors, at about 25-60.1%.

The germline V gene encodes CDR1 SQVTM and CDR2 ANQGSEA. The CDR3 measures 13 amino acids from cysteine to phenylalanine. A DNA sequence was not provided. A commercial ELISA kit detecting HCMV-specific IgG in serum was used to determine HCMV serostatus. Ficoll density gradient centrifugation was used to isolate peripheral blood mononuclear cells from blood. A remark on this clonotype: Its cognate antigen has yet to be identified.

Sequencer: Illumina HiSeq 2000. 5'RACE template switching, by which a universal primer site and unique molecular identifiers were added, was used to make TCR beta cDNA libraries. Priming for cDNA synthesis came from the TCR beta constant segment, and two successive PCR amplification steps followed. The study's processing was this. MIGEC was used to demultiplex reads and group reads by UMI, and MiTCR was used to assemble and quantify clonotypes. To exclude erroneous sequences, any TCR cDNA sequence not supported by at least two reads was discarded. The tcR package was used for downstream repertoire analysis, and clonotypes were matched between fractions using CDR3 nucleotide sequence together with V segment. Antigen specificity was annotated against VDJdb with VDJmatch, allowing one amino acid substitution in CDR3. TCRdb reprocessed the sequencing reads and holds a single record per CDR3 protein sequence, with no DNA. These V and J calls rely on TCRdb rather than the paper's analysis. The table for this sample records 550,000 to 600,000 distinct CDR3 sequences. The ten largest make up around 4% of the sample.

This receptor was taken from a man in his late teens or twenties in good health. Donor details come from another sample of the same person, matched by shared clones. The chain couples TRBV29-1 to TRBJ1-5; TCRdb names TRBD1, which stays unverified in the absence of DNA. Sequenced input: blood T cells: a sorted CD56 or NKG2C T cell subset, CD4+ or CD8+ T cells, or bulk PBMC T cells (not recorded which). CDR3 protein: CSVAGGSNQPQHF.